This entry concerns a single TCR beta chain. The sample is drawn from a study of blood T cell repertoires in COVID-19. The wider study: Spain, Italy and the United States supplied samples that represented acute and convalescent COVID-19.

J was trimmed by 6 bases and V by 0 bases; bases with no gene match: 7. Germline loops: CDR1 SGHKS, CDR2 YYEKEE (reference sequence). The CDR3 loop spans 15 amino acids. Some clones are missing from TCRdb's copy, which holds only in-frame ones; the method was immunoSEQ multiplex PCR. The sample has some 150,000 clones; over 85% are singletons. The material sequenced was peripheral blood. The origin of this receptor is a human donor in a cohort sampled during active COVID-19. This chain connects TRBV5-5 to TRBJ1-2; 8 bases agree with TRBD1. CDR3 in amino acids: CASSLGSPGQDGYTF. The CDR3, as DNA: TGTGCCAGCAGCTTGGGGTCTCCGGGACAGGATGGCTACACCTTC.